This TCR beta chain was observed in a study of cytomegalovirus exposure and HLA in healthy donors. About the study: From donors who were HLA-typed, an early data release held around 85 million unique TCRs.

Per the germline V gene, CDR1 is SEHNR and CDR2 is FQNEAQ (reference sequence). The CDR3 loop spans 14 amino acids. V lost 7 bases to trimming and J lost 0 bases, with 13 bases between them. This clone was observed a handful of times. Its matching antigen is unknown. This PCR relied on a set of 60 Vbeta primers and 13 Jbeta primers. Method: immunoSEQ multiplex PCR; TCRdb's copy keeps in-frame clones and lacks some. The sample carries under 200,000 clones, around 78% recorded once. The study's findings and limits: The study listed approximately 160 cytomegalovirus-associated TCR beta chains. It was confirmed in vitro that a few of the CMV-associated chains were specific for CMV antigens. The presence/absence work took it that sequencing depth was about the same across donors.

The specimen was PBMCs. This clonotype was sampled from a woman in her twenties or thirties in good health and CMV-seropositive. The chain is built from TRBV7-9 and TRBJ2-7; TRBD2 might be the D (5 bases). In nucleotides, the CDR3 is TGTGCCAGCACGAAGGACTTCAGCTCCTACGAGCAGTACTTC. Residues: CASTKDFSSYEQYF.